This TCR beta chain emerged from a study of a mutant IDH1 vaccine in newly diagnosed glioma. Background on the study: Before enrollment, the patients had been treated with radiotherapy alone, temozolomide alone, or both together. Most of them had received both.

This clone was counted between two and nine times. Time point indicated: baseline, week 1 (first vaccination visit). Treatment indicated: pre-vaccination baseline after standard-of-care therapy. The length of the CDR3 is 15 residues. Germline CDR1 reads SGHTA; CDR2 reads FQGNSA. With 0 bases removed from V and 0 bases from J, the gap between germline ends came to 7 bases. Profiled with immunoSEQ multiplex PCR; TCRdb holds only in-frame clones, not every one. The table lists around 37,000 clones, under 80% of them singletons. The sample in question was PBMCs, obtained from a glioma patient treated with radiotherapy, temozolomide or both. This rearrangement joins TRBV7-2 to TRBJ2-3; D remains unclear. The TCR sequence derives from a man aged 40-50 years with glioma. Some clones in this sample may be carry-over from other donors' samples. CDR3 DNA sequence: TGTGCCAGCAGCTTAGCGGCGACCAGCACAGATACGCAGTATTTT. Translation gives CASSLAATSTDTQYF.